The source of this T cell receptor beta chain is a study of vaccination and CD4 T cells after COVID-19. Comments on this clonotype: Its antigen is undetermined.

Germline V gene lookup returns CDR1 GTSNPN and CDR2 SVGIG (reference sequence). The CDR3 sequence is 14 residues long. V was pared by 5 bases and J by 0 bases, with 8 bases between. As for treatment: 10-day PBMC culture with coronavirus spike peptide pools or control peptides (ViraFEST assay). Researchers used the Oncomine TCR Beta short-read assay to sequence DNA from cultured CD4+ T cells. Using the QIAamp micro DNA kit, genomic DNA was extracted from the CD4+ T cells that had been cultured. TCRdb processed the PCR reads anew with MiXCR; each CDR3 protein has one entry. The sample holds 15,000 to 20,000 distinct CDR3 sequences, roughly 54% seen once.

Sequencing input: CD4+ T cells from blood, cultured in vitro. This rearrangement joins TRBV30 to TRBJ1-6; D is possibly TRBD1 (6 bases). This receptor was obtained from a human donor who had recovered from COVID-19. CDR3 sequence (DNA): TGTGCCTGGGGACAGAGCTCCTATAATTCACCCCTCCACTTT. This translates into CAWGQSSYNSPLHF.